This T cell receptor (beta chain) was sequenced for a study of T cell responses to AZD1222 COVID-19 vaccine (dated by TCRdb to the early 2020s). Background on the whole study: A total of approximately 230 trial participants underwent TCR sequencing, of whom 207 received two doses of AZD1222 and about 25 received two doses of the MenACWY control vaccine. Trial participants were enrolled by age into 18-55, 56-69 and 70-plus year subgroups, with roughly 150, 30 and 60 TCR-sequenced participants respectively.

The CDR3 regions of human TCRbeta chains were analyzed by immunosequencing. As for how the authors treated the data: TCRs in the repertoires were matched against a reference library of SARS-CoV-2-specific TCRs that had been generated with the MIRA antigen-specificity platform. Breadth was defined as the fraction of unique TCRs that were SARS-CoV-2-associated. Depth was defined as the fraction of total T cells that were SARS-CoV-2-associated. Using the MIRA data, each spike-specific TCR was assigned both to the spike region to which the TCR was reactive and to a CD4 or CD8 class. Log10-transformed breadth and depth values were compared by one-way ANOVA with Sidak's multiple comparisons tests. TCRdb mirrors the immuneACCESS table, restricted to in-frame sequences. Some clones are absent from its copies; in checked studies, under half trace to an unresolved V gene, and the reason for the others is unknown. V, J and clone size are taken as reported in that table, and D and trimming were inferred from the DNA itself. The sample table contains fewer than 200,000 clones; only one count was recorded for roughly 88% of them. The top ten hold approximately 10% of the sample.

This clone was found once. This receptor's antigen is unknown. No much larger clone exists at a distance of one base, and base qualities are not known. In light of the paper, this sample's time point label describes: about 28 days (+/-7) after the second vaccine dose. AZD1222 recipients whose second dose came at about 4 weeks and those whose second dose came at about 12 weeks were combined into one group, since spike-specific TCR depth and breadth did not differ between the two schedules. Vaccinee samples were obtained from the UK trials COV001 and COV002, which included a single-blind randomized controlled phase 2/3 trial of AZD1222 (ChAdOx1 nCoV-19) in healthy adults. Trial participant PBMC samples were collected at day 0 and day 28 after the second dose for TCRbeta chain sequencing. Trimming costs V 2 bases and J 6 bases, and their ends lie 11 bases apart. From the cysteine through the phenylalanine, the CDR3 covers 14 amino acids. Solely the CDR3 DNA is kept, with 42 bases framed from the first base. CDR1 and CDR2 were assigned from the germline V gene (reference sequence) as LNHDA and SQIVND.

What the research found in general, with its limitations: Because no day 14 peak-response samples were available, repertoires were characterized only after the peak T cell response. Conclusions about previously exposed vaccinees are limited, since just five to seven AZD1222 recipients were seropositive for SARS-CoV-2 at baseline. Participants were mostly white British and included more females than males, and it was suggested by the authors that clonal diversity may have been underestimated. Epitopes outside the regions mutated in the B.1.351 and B.1.1.7 variants were reportedly recognized by nearly half of the unique spike-specific TCRs. After two AZD1222 doses, both the breadth and the depth of spike-specific TCRs were significantly higher than at day 0 and than in MenACWY recipients. The 56-69-year group was small, and its depth increase did not reach significance, likely because of low power. Vaccine-associated CD4 TCRs spanned the whole spike protein, with dominant responses in regions 160-218 and 743-854.

This specimen consisted of peripheral blood, obtained 28 days after the second AZD1222 dose. Recombination connected TRBV19 to TRBJ1-5; TRBD1 might be the D gene, on 6 matching bases. The receptor was isolated from an adult who received the AZD1222 COVID-19 vaccine. The CDR3 here reads CASSILGGSQPQHF. The DNA reads as follows: TGTGCCAGTAGTATATTAGGGGGGTCTCAGCCCCAGCATTTT.